These 6 T cell receptor beta chains share one sample of origin, sequenced in a study of T cells in Graves' hyperthyroidism and ophthalmopathy. Amplified TCR beta CDR3 regions derived from RNA transcripts. In the first-round RT-PCR of the TCR CDR3, the HTBI primer set was used. TCRdb reanalysed the multiplex PCR reads using MiXCR and keeps one entry per CDR3 protein. Seen here are a few hundred thousand distinct CDR3 sequences, about 15% observed once, and the top ten hold about 16%. Sequencing was done on a sample of blood. The receptors originated from a woman aged 18-29 years with Graves' ophthalmopathy.

As regards this clonotype: A much larger clone differs from this one at a single base, so this may be a read error. This chain uses TRBV20-1 with TRBJ1-1; D is unclear. The CDR3 has 15 residues. CDR1 is DFQATT and CDR2 is SNEGSKA in the germline V gene (reference sequence). DNA for the CDR3: TGCAGTACTAGAGATTCCCAGGCGTTGAACACTGAAGCTTTCTTT. Encoded protein: CSTRDSQALNTEAFF.

This clonotype came up many times. V is TRBV30 and J is TRBJ2-2; 12 nucleotides agree with TRBD2. This CDR3 has 14 residues. The V segment lost 3 bases and the J segment 5 bases; nucleotides outside the gene matches: 1. Germline CDR1 reads GTSNPN; CDR2 reads SVGIG (reference sequence). The CDR3 DNA sequence: TGTGCCTGGAGGACTAGCGGGAGTACCGGGGAGCTGTTTTTT. Translating gives CAWRTSGSTGELFF. Complete variable domain (other parts from reference TRBV30 and TRBJ2-2): SQTIHQWPATLVQPVGSPLSLECTVEGTSNPNLYWYRQAAGRGLQLLFYSVGIGQISSEVPQNLSASRPQDRQFILSSKKLLLSDSGFYLCAWRTSGSTGELFFGEGSRLTVL.

CDR3 sequence reads: CSATPGGAYSPLHF. CDR3 DNA: TGCAGTGCTACTCCAGGGGGCGCTTATTCACCCCTCCACTTT. The chain combines TRBV20-1 with TRBJ1-6; TRBD1 agrees at 8 bases. CDR1 DFQATT and CDR2 SNEGSKA come from the germline V gene (reference sequence). Trimming at V came to 4 bases and at J to 8 bases, leaving 7 bases not matched to a gene. The CDR3 has 14 residues.

The V gene is TRBV6-5, the J gene TRBJ2-2; 7 bases line up with TRBD1. The CDR3 runs 15 residues. Germline values: CDR1 MNHEY, CDR2 SVGAGI. J gave up 6 bases and V 0 bases, and 4 bases lay outside the gene matches. The CDR3 nucleotides are TGTGCCAGCAGTTACTCGGGACAGCGGTCCGGGGAGCTGTTTTTT. It codes for CASSYSGQRSGELFF.

At least ten counts were recorded for this clonotype. V and J are TRBV4-1 and TRBJ2-5; D is unclear. The CDR3 extends over 15 amino acids. In germline, CDR1 is MGHRA, CDR2 YSYEKL. V lost 0 bases, J lost 1 base, and 9 bases lay in between. The CDR3 sequence is CASSQDLGFQETQYF. In nucleotides, the CDR3 is TGCGCCAGCAGCCAAGATTTAGGCTTCCAAGAGACCCAGTACTTC.

This clonotype was observed many times. This sequence joins TRBV27 and TRBJ2-7; D gene uncertain. The CDR3 covers 13 residues. Trimming took off 2 bases at V and 2 bases at J, with 7 bases between the two ends. Germline V lookup: CDR1 MNHEY, CDR2 SMNVEV (reference sequence). CDR3 DNA sequence: TGTGCCAGCAGTTTAGGATCCCCCTACGAGCAGTACTTC. This encodes CASSLGSPYEQYF.